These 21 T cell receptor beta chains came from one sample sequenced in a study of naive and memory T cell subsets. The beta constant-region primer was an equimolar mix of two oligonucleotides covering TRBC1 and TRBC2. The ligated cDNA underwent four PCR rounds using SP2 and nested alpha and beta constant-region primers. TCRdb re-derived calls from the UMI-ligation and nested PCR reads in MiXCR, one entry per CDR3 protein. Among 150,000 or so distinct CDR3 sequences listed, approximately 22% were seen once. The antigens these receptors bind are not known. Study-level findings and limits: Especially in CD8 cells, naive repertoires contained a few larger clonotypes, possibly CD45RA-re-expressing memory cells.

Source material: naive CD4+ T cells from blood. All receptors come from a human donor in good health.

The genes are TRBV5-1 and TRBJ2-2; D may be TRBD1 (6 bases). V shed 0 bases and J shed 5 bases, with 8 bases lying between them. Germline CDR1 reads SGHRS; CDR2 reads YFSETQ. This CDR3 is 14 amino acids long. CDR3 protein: CASSLAQGTGELFF. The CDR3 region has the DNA TGCGCCAGCAGCTTGGCTCAGGGGACCGGGGAGCTGTTTTTT. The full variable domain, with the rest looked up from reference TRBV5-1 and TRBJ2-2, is KAGVTQTPRYLIKTRGQQVTLSCSPISGHRSVSWYQQTPGQGLQFLFEYFSETQRNKGNFPGRFSGRQFSNSRSEMNVSTLELGDSALYLCASSLAQGTGELFFGEGSRLTVL.

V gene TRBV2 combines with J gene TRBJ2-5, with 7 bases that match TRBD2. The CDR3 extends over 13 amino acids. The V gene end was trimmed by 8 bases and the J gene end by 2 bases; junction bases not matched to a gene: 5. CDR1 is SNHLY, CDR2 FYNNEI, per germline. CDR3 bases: TGTGCCAGCGGGGGGGACTGGCAAGAGACCCAGTACTTC. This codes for CASGGDWQETQYF.

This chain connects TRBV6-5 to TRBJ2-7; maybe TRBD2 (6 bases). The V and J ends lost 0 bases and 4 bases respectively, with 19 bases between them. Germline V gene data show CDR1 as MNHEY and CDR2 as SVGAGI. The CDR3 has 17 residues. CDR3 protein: CASSYSSYHYGSYEQYF. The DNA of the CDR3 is TGTGCCAGCAGTTACTCGTCTTACCACTACGGGAGTTACGAGCAGTACTTC.

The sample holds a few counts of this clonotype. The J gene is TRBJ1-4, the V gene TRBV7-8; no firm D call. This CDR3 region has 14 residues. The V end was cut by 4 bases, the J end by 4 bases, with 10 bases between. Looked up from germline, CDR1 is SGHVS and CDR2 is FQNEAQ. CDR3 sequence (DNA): TGTGCCAGCAGCTACAAAACAGTTAATGAAAAACTGTTTTTT. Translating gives CASSYKTVNEKLFF. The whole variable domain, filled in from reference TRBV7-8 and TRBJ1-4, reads GAGVSQSPRYKVAKRGQDVALRCDPISGHVSLFWYQQALGQGPEFLTYFQNEAQLDKSGLPSDRFFAERPEGSVSTLKIQRTQQEDSAVYLCASSYKTVNEKLFFGSGTQLSVL.

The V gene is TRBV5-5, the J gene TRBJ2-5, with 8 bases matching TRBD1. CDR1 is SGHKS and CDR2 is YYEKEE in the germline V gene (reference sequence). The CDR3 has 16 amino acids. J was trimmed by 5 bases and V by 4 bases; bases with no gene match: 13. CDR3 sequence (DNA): TGTGCCAGCAGCACTTCTCGGACAGGGCGAGTGGAGACCCAGTACTTC. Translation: CASSTSRTGRVETQYF.

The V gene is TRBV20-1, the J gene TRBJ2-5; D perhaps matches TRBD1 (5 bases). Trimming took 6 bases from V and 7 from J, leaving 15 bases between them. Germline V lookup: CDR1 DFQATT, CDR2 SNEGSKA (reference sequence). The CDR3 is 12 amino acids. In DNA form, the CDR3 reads TGCAGTGCAAGACTGACCCAGGGGACCCAGTACTTC. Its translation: CSARLTQGTQYF.

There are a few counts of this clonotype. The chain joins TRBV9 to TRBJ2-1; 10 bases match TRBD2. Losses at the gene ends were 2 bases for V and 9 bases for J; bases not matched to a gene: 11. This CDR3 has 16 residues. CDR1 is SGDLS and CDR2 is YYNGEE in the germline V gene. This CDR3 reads CASSVSSGRSGGEQFF. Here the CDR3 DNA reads TGTGCCAGCAGCGTTTCTAGCGGGAGATCGGGGGGTGAGCAGTTCTTC.

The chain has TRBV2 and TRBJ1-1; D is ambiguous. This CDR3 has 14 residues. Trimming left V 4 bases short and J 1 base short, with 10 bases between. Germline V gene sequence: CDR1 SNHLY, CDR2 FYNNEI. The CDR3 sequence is CASSVERKNTEAFF. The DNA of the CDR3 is TGTGCCAGCAGTGTGGAGAGGAAGAACACTGAAGCTTTCTTT.

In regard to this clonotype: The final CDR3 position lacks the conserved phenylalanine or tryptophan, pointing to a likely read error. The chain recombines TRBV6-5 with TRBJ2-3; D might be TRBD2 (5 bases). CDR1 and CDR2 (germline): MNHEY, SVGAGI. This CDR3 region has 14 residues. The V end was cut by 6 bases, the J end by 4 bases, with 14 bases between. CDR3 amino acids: CASRLGLASDTQYS. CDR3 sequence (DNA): TGTGCCAGCAGACTCGGACTGGCCTCAGATACGCAGTATTCT.

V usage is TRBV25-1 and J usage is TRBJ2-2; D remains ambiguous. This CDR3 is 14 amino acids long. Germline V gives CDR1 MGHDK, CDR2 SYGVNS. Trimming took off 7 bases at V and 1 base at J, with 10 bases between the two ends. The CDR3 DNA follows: TGTGCCAGCACCCCAATCGGGAACACCGGGGAGCTGTTTTTT. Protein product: CASTPIGNTGELFF.

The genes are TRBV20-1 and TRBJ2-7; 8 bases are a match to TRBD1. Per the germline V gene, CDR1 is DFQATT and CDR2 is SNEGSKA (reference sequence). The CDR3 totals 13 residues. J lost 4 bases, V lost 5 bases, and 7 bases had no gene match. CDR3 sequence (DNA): TGCAGTGCTCTCCGGGACAGGATGTACGAGCAGTACTTC. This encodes CSALRDRMYEQYF.

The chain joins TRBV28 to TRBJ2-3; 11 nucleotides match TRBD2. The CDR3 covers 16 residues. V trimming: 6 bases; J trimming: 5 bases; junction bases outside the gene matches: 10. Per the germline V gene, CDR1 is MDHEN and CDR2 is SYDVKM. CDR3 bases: TGTGCCAGCAGGCCCTTACTAGCGGGAGATCTAGATACGCAGTATTTT. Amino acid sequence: CASRPLLAGDLDTQYF.

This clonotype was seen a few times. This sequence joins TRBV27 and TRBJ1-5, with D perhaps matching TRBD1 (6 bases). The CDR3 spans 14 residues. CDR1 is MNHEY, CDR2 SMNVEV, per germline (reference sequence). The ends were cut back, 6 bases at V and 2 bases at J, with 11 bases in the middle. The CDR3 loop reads CASRATGRNQPQHF. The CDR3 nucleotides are TGTGCCAGCAGAGCCACAGGGCGCAATCAGCCCCAGCATTTT.

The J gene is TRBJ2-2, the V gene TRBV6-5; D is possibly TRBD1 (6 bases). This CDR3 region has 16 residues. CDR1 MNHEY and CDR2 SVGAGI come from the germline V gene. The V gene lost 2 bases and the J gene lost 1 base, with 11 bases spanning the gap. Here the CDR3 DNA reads TGTGCCAGCAGTTACGGGTCCAGGGGGAACACCGGGGAGCTGTTTTTT. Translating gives CASSYGSRGNTGELFF.

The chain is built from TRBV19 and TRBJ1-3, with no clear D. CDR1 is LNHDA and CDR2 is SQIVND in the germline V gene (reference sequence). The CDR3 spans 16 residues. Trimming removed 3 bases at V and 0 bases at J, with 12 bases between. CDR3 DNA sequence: TGTGCCAGTAGTATCGCGACGCTATTCTCTGGAAACACCATATATTTT. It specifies CASSIATLFSGNTIYF.

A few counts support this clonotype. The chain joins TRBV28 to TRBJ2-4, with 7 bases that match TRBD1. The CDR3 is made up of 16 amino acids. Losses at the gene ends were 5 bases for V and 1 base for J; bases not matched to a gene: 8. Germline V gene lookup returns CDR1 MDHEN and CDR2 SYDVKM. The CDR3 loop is CASSTGQVTAKNIQYF. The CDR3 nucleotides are TGTGCCAGCAGTACCGGACAGGTCACGGCCAAAAACATTCAGTACTTC.

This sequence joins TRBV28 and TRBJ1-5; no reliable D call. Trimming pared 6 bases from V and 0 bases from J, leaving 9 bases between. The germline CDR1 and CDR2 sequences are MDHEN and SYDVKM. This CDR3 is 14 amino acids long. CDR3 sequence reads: CASREGYSNQPQHF. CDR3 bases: TGTGCCAGCAGGGAAGGGTATAGCAATCAGCCCCAGCATTTT.

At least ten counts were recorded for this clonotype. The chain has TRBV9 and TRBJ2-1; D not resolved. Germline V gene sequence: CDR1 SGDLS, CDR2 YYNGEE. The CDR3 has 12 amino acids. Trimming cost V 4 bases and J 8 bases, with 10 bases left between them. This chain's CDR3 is CASSPAMDEQFF. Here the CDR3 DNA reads TGTGCCAGCAGCCCCGCGATGGATGAGCAGTTCTTC.

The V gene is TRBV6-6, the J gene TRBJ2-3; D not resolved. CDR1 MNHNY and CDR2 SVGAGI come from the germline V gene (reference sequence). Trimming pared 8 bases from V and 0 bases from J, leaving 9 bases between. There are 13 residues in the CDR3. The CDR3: CASLPSSTDTQYF. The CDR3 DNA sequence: TGTGCCAGCCTTCCCTCTAGCACAGATACGCAGTATTTT.

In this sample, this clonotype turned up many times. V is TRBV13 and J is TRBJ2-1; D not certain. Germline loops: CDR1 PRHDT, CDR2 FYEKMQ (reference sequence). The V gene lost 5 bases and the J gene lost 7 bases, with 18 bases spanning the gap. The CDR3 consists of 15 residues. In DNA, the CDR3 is TGTGCCAGCAGCACCCAGTTCGCCTTTGGGAATGAGCAGTTCTTC. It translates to CASSTQFAFGNEQFF.

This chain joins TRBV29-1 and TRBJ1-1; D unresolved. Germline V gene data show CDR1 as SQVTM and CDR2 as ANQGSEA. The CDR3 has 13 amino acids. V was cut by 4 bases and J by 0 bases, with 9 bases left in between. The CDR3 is CSVVRKLNTEAFF. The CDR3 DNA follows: TGCAGCGTTGTTCGGAAGTTGAACACTGAAGCTTTCTTT. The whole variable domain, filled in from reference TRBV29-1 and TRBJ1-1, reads SAVISQKPSRDICQRGTSLTIQCQVDSQVTMMFWYRQQPGQSLTLIATANQGSEATYESGFVIDKFPISRPNLTFSTLTVSNMSPEDSSIYLCSVVRKLNTEAFFGQGTRLTVV.